Following are 2 T cell receptor beta chains from one sample sequenced in a study of blood T cells in healthy people across ages. Primed by a sample-barcoded 5' primer and a J-beta primer mix, a second PCR proceeded for about 7 to 11 cycles. TCRdb fed the 5' RACE reads into MiXCR, producing one record per CDR3 protein. The sample has 600,000 or so distinct CDR3 sequences, under 25% seen once. The sequenced sample consisted of blood. The receptors come from a man between 65 and 85 years old in good health.

V usage is TRBV7-9 and J usage is TRBJ2-1; perhaps TRBD2 as D (5 bases). Deletions cut 2 bases from V and 1 base from J, with 15 bases between. There are 17 residues in the CDR3. Germline V gives CDR1 SEHNR, CDR2 FQNEAQ (reference sequence). The CDR3 loop reads CASSLSVAPVSYNEQFF. The DNA of the CDR3 is TGTGCCAGCAGCTTATCCGTAGCGCCGGTTTCCTACAATGAGCAGTTCTTC.

This clonotype has a handful of counts. V and J are TRBV6-2 or TRBV6-3 and TRBJ2-1, with TRBD1 matching 8 bases. The J segment lost 2 bases and the V segment lost 0 bases, leaving 3 bases of the junction unmatched. Germline V lookup: CDR1 MNHEY, CDR2 SVGEGT. This CDR3 region has 16 residues. In nucleotides, the CDR3 is TGTGCCAGCAGTTACTCCGGGACAGGAGCCTACAATGAGCAGTTCTTC. It codes for CASSYSGTGAYNEQFF.